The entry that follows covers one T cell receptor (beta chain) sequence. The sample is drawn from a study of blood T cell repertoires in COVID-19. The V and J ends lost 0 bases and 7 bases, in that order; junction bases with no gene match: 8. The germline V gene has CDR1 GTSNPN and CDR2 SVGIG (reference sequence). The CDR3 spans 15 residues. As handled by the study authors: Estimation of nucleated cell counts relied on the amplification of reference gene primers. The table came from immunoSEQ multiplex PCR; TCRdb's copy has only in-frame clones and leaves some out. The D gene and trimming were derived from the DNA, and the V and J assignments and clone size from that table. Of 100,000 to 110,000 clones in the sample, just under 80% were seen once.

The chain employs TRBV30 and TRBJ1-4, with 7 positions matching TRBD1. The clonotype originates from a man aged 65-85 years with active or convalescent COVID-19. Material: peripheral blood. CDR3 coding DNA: TGTGCCTGGAGTGTACCGGACAGGATTCCTGAAAAACTGTTTTTT. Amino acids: CAWSVPDRIPEKLFF. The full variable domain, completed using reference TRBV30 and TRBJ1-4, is SQTIHQWPATLVQPVGSPLSLECTVEGTSNPNLYWYRQAAGRGLQLLFYSVGIGQISSEVPQNLSASRPQDRQFILSSKKLLLSDSGFYLCAWSVPDRIPEKLFFGSGTQLSVL.